The next 31 T cell receptor beta chains were all read from a single sample in a study of CD8+ T cells in alopecia areata. RNA, once extracted, was reverse transcribed into cDNA for use as the sequencing template. Generated by immunoSEQ multiplex PCR, the TCRdb table keeps only in-frame clones and is missing some. This table holds over 60,000 clones, about 45% found once. Described treatment: oral pan-JAK inhibitor, 5-10 mg twice daily. Sequenced here: CD8+ T cells sorted from blood, sampled between weeks 36 and 40, from a patient treated with tofacitinib. The source is a human donor with alopecia areata.

This chain links TRBV7-9 with TRBJ1-1; D is unclear. The CDR3 totals 11 residues. Trimming took off 3 bases at V and 4 bases at J, with 3 bases between the two ends. Germline CDR1 reads SEHNR; CDR2 reads FQNEAQ (reference sequence). CDR3 DNA sequence: TGTGCCAGCAGCTTCGGCACTGAAGCTTTCTTT. Translating gives CASSFGTEAFF.

The CDR3 bases are TGTGCCAGCAGTTCGTCACAGGCTAACTATGGCTACACCTTC. Its protein product is CASSSSQANYGYTF. The rearrangement links TRBV6-6 to TRBJ1-2, with D perhaps matching TRBD1 (5 bases). CDR1 is MNHNY and CDR2 is SVGAGI in the germline V gene (reference sequence). The CDR3 totals 14 residues. Trimming removed 4 bases from V and 0 bases from J, with 9 bases in between.

This clone was picked up a small number of times. The V call is TRBV29-1, the J call TRBJ1-2; D is undetermined. The germline gives CDR1 SQVTM, CDR2 ANQGSEA. The CDR3 runs to 12 residues. V lost 6 bases, J lost 5 bases, and 13 bases lay in between. CDR3 coding DNA: TGCAGCGTCAACCGGGAGTTGTATGGCTACACCTTC. Translated: CSVNRELYGYTF.

This clone was counted between two and nine times. The V gene is TRBV9, the J gene TRBJ2-1; D call uncertain. The CDR3 covers 14 residues. V was clipped by 3 bases and J by 4 bases, with 11 bases between them. In germline, CDR1 is SGDLS, CDR2 YYNGEE. In DNA, the CDR3 is TGTGCCAGCAGCGGATTGGGTAGTTACAATGAGCAGTTCTTC. It yields the protein CASSGLGSYNEQFF.

This clone was detected a few times. V is TRBV7-9 and J is TRBJ2-7, with a weak D call TRBD2 (5 bases). The CDR3 is 16 residues long. V lost 3 bases, J lost 4 bases, and 19 bases lay in between. The germline gives CDR1 SEHNR, CDR2 FQNEAQ (reference sequence). The CDR3 here is CASSLGVGEEAYEQYF. The CDR3 bases are TGTGCCAGCAGCTTGGGCGTGGGAGAGGAGGCTTACGAGCAGTACTTC.

The chain joins TRBV4-3 to TRBJ2-7; 9 nucleotides agree with TRBD2. The CDR3 totals 15 residues. CDR1 and CDR2 from the germline V gene are LGHNA and YSLEER. V shed 0 bases, J shed 3 bases, and the junction held 3 bases outside the gene matches. The CDR3 protein is CASSQDAGGNYEQYF. CDR3 sequence (DNA): TGCGCCAGCAGCCAAGATGCGGGGGGGAACTACGAGCAGTACTTC.

J is TRBJ1-2 and V is TRBV9; 8 bases align to TRBD1. The CDR3 is 15 residues long. The V gene's germline CDR1 is SGDLS and CDR2 YYNGEE. J gave up 4 bases and V 3 bases, and 8 bases lay outside the gene matches. This CDR3 reads CASSGRTGLSYGYTF. CDR3 nucleotides: TGTGCCAGCAGCGGCCGGACAGGGTTAAGCTATGGCTACACCTTC.

The chain carries TRBV11-2 and TRBJ2-2; no definite D call. The germline V gene has CDR1 SGHAT and CDR2 FQNNGV. The CDR3 runs 13 residues. The V end was cut by 5 bases, the J end by 5 bases, with 9 bases between. The CDR3 sequence is CASSQYSTGELFF. Here the CDR3 DNA reads TGTGCCAGCAGCCAATACAGTACCGGGGAGCTGTTTTTT.

The chain combines TRBV9 with TRBJ1-1, with D perhaps matching TRBD1 (6 bases). Trimming removed 0 bases from V and 5 bases from J, with 11 bases in between. Germline CDR1 reads SGDLS; CDR2 reads YYNGEE. CDR3 length: 14 amino acids. CDR3 DNA: TGTGCCAGCAGCGTAGGAACAGGGTGGACTGAAGCTTTCTTT. As protein: CASSVGTGWTEAFF.

In this sample, this clone turned up a few times. V gene TRBV29-1 combines with J gene TRBJ2-7; 7 bases agree with TRBD1. The CDR3 sequence is 14 residues long. After removal of 1 base from V and 6 bases from J, the junction contained 9 bases not matched to a gene. Germline CDR1 and CDR2: SQVTM and ANQGSEA. Here the CDR3 reads CSVEASDRVGEQYF. The CDR3 bases are TGCAGCGTTGAAGCCTCAGACAGGGTGGGCGAGCAGTACTTC.

The table lists this clone with a count of one. The chain has TRBV4-1 and TRBJ2-1; D gene uncertain. Germline assignment: CDR1 MGHRA and CDR2 YSYEKL. The CDR3 has 12 amino acids. Trimming shortened V by 3 bases and J by 10 bases, and 10 bases separated the two germline ends. Written as DNA, the CDR3 is TGCGCCAGCAGCCAGGGCAACCGGGAGCAGTTCTTC. Its translation is CASSQGNREQFF.

The chain combines TRBV28 with TRBJ2-2; 7 bases align to TRBD2. The CDR3 length is 15 residues. V was pared by 4 bases and J by 8 bases, with 10 bases of the junction left unmatched. Germline loops: CDR1 MDHEN, CDR2 SYDVKM. CDR3 nucleotide sequence: TGTGCCAGCAGTTCCTGGACTAGTAACGCGGGGGAGCTGTTTTTT. This translates into CASSSWTSNAGELFF.

This clone came up once. The J gene is TRBJ2-2, the V gene TRBV7-9, with D perhaps matching TRBD2 (5 bases). Germline CDR1 reads SEHNR; CDR2 reads FQNEAQ (reference sequence). V shed 5 bases and J shed 4 bases, with 8 bases lying between them. The CDR3 has 13 amino acids. For the CDR3, the DNA is TGTGCCAGCAGCCCCCGGGGCACCGGGGAGCTGTTTTTT. This translates into CASSPRGTGELFF.

The chain couples TRBV29-1 to TRBJ2-5; maybe TRBD2 (6 bases). Germline CDR1 reads SQVTM; CDR2 reads ANQGSEA. The CDR3 extends over 13 amino acids. With 4 bases removed from V and 11 bases from J, the gap between germline ends came to 20 bases. CDR3 amino acids: CSVVGGTVNEQYF. CDR3 nucleotides: TGCAGCGTTGTAGGCGGGACCGTGAATGAGCAGTACTTC.

This sequence joins TRBV5-1 and TRBJ2-7; D is possibly TRBD1 or TRBD2 (5 bases each). Per the germline V gene, CDR1 is SGHRS and CDR2 is YFSETQ. The CDR3 is 11 amino acids. V dropped 4 bases and J dropped 6 bases, with 8 bases sitting between them. CDR3 residues: CASSEGSEQYF. CDR3 bases: TGCGCCAGCAGCGAGGGGTCCGAGCAGTACTTC.

The chain uses TRBV2 and TRBJ2-2; TRBD1 matches 8 bases. Germline-derived CDR1 and CDR2 are SNHLY and FYNNEI. The CDR3 loop spans 14 amino acids. J lost 5 bases, V lost 7 bases, and 6 bases had no gene match. DNA of the CDR3: TGTGCCAGCATGGGGCAGGGGGCGACCGGGGAGCTGTTTTTT. Its translation: CASMGQGATGELFF. The variable domain in full, completed from reference TRBV2 and TRBJ2-2, reads EPEVTQTPSHQVTQMGQEVILRCVPISNHLYFYWYRQILGQKVEFLVSFYNNEISEKSEIFDDQFSVERPDGSNFTLKIRSTKLEDSAMYFCASMGQGATGELFFGEGSRLTVL.

This clone has just a few counts. The chain recombines TRBV13 with TRBJ2-2, with no clear D. The CDR3 extends over 16 amino acids. CDR1 is PRHDT and CDR2 is FYEKMQ in the germline V gene (reference sequence). V lost 5 bases and J 1 base, leaving 14 bases between the germline ends. CDR3 DNA sequence: TGTGCCAGCAGCCGACGCGGCGCCCTGAACACCGGGGAGCTGTTTTTT. Residues: CASSRRGALNTGELFF.

The chain joins TRBV25-1 to TRBJ2-7; D is perhaps TRBD1 (6 bases). This CDR3 has 16 amino acids. V was trimmed by 3 bases and J by 3 bases, leaving 18 bases between them. From germline, CDR1 is MGHDK and CDR2 SYGVNS. CDR3 sequence reads: CASSDKTGLPFYEQYF. The CDR3 coding sequence is TGTGCCAGCAGTGACAAAACAGGGTTGCCCTTCTACGAGCAGTACTTC.

This clone was recorded a few times. This chain connects TRBV9 to TRBJ2-2; the D gene could be TRBD1 or TRBD2 (5 bases each). The CDR3 sequence is 15 residues long. The germline V gene has CDR1 SGDLS and CDR2 YYNGEE. The V end lost 6 bases, the J end lost 3 bases, and 15 bases lay between the germline ends. The CDR3 DNA sequence: TGTGCCAGCAACCTCGAGGGGACGGACACCGGGGAGCTGTTTTTT. Translated, it gives CASNLEGTDTGELFF.

The rearrangement uses TRBV25-1 and TRBJ2-3, with 10 bases fitting TRBD2. Trimming took 3 bases from V and 1 from J; bases not matched to a gene: 10. The CDR3 runs to 18 residues. Germline CDR1 MGHDK, CDR2 SYGVNS. The CDR3 sequence is CASSEGRLAGVRTDTQYF. In DNA, the CDR3 is TGTGCCAGCAGTGAGGGGAGGCTAGCGGGAGTCCGCACAGATACGCAGTATTTT.

The gene calls are TRBV2 and TRBJ2-1, with a tentative D call TRBD1 (6 bases). The V gene lost 7 bases and the J gene lost 3 bases, with 16 bases spanning the gap. Germline CDR1 SNHLY, CDR2 FYNNEI. The CDR3 has 15 residues. The CDR3, as DNA: TGTGCCAGCATCAAAGGGGGAATGCTCTACAATGAGCAGTTCTTC. Translation gives CASIKGGMLYNEQFF.

This chain links TRBV27 with TRBJ1-5; 7 bases are a match to TRBD1. CDR1 and CDR2 from the germline V gene are MNHEY and SMNVEV (reference sequence). The CDR3 has 16 amino acids. V trimming: 6 bases; J trimming: 4 bases; junction bases outside the gene matches: 12. This CDR3 reads CASSPTRTGNNQPQHF. CDR3 nucleotide sequence: TGTGCCAGCAGCCCTACCCGGACAGGCAATAATCAGCCCCAGCATTTT.

This clone has just a few counts. The chain carries TRBV9 and TRBJ2-7; no reliable D call. The CDR3 length is 14 residues. The ends were cut back, 0 bases at V and 5 bases at J, with 12 bases in the middle. CDR1 and CDR2 (germline): SGDLS, YYNGEE. The CDR3 region is CASSVGVDTDEQYF. The CDR3 DNA sequence: TGTGCCAGCAGCGTAGGGGTGGATACCGACGAGCAGTACTTC.

V usage is TRBV5-4 and J usage is TRBJ2-7, with D maybe TRBD2 (5 bases). Germline V gene lookup returns CDR1 SGHNT and CDR2 YYREEE (reference sequence). There are 13 residues in the CDR3. With 4 bases removed from V and 2 bases from J, the gap between germline ends came to 10 bases. DNA of the CDR3: TGTGCCAGCAGCCCTGGACTGACCTACGAGCAGTACTTC. It is translated as CASSPGLTYEQYF. Complete variable domain (other parts from reference TRBV5-4 and TRBJ2-7): ETGVTQSPTHLIKTRGQQVTLRCSSQSGHNTVSWYQQALGQGPQFIFQYYREEENGRGNFPPRFSGLQFPNYSSELNVNALELDDSALYLCASSPGLTYEQYFGPGTRLTVT.

The V call is TRBV7-8, the J call TRBJ2-1; TRBD1 matches 7 bases. The length of the CDR3 is 16 residues. From germline, CDR1 is SGHVS and CDR2 FQNEAQ. The trim removed 2 bases at V and 4 bases at J, leaving 8 bases unmatched. CDR3 coding DNA: TGTGCCAGCAGCTTAAAGGGGGCCACTCAGTACAATGAGCAGTTCTTC. Translated: CASSLKGATQYNEQFF.

The rearrangement uses TRBV7-2 and TRBJ2-1, with D possibly TRBD2 on 6 matching bases. Germline V gives CDR1 SGHTA, CDR2 FQGNSA. The CDR3 covers 12 residues. V dropped 6 bases and J dropped 6 bases, with 9 bases sitting between them. The CDR3 region has the DNA TGTGCCAGCAGGGAGGGGAGCAATGAGCAGTTCTTC. The encoded protein is CASREGSNEQFF.

V usage is TRBV30 and J usage is TRBJ1-1; no clear D. Trimming took off 2 bases at V and 5 bases at J, with 12 bases between the two ends. Germline V lookup: CDR1 GTSNPN, CDR2 SVGIG (reference sequence). CDR3 length: 13 amino acids. CDR3 region: CAWSLTMGTEAFF. The CDR3 DNA is TGTGCCTGGAGTCTGACGATGGGGACTGAAGCTTTCTTT.

The CDR3 nucleotides are TGCAGCGTTGAAGAGCGGGGCCAGAACGGGGAGCTGTTTTTT. Its protein is CSVEERGQNGELFF. This rearrangement joins TRBV29-1 to TRBJ2-2, with a tentative D call TRBD2 (6 bases). Germline-derived CDR1 and CDR2 are SQVTM and ANQGSEA. The CDR3 spans 14 residues. The ends were cut back, 0 bases at V and 7 bases at J, with 12 bases in the middle.

The chain couples TRBV30 to TRBJ2-1; no reliable D call. The CDR3 is 12 amino acids. The germline V gene encodes CDR1 GTSNPN and CDR2 SVGIG (reference sequence). Between the trimmed V and J ends, which lost 4 bases and 6 bases, there was a span of 10 bases. The CDR3 protein is CAWTATGNEQFF. DNA of the CDR3: TGTGCCTGGACCGCCACGGGCAATGAGCAGTTCTTC. Filled out from reference TRBV30 and TRBJ2-1, the complete variable domain reads SQTIHQWPATLVQPVGSPLSLECTVEGTSNPNLYWYRQAAGRGLQLLFYSVGIGQISSEVPQNLSASRPQDRQFILSSKKLLLSDSGFYLCAWTATGNEQFFGPGTRLTVL.

The CDR3 spells CASSSLTSGLTDTQYF. CDR3 nucleotides: TGTGCCAGCAGTTCCCTGACTAGCGGGCTCACAGATACGCAGTATTTT. The rearrangement joins TRBV27 to TRBJ2-3; TRBD2 agrees at 10 bases. The CDR3 spans 16 residues. V was clipped by 4 bases and J by 2 bases; unmatched bases: 6. The germline CDR1 and CDR2 sequences are MNHEY and SMNVEV (reference sequence).

This clone was seen more than once but under ten times. Other DNA sequences within the sample encode an identical CDR3. The chain is built from TRBV29-1 and TRBJ2-1, with a possible D match to TRBD2 (5 bases). The CDR3 extends over 11 amino acids. Germline lookup yields CDR1 SQVTM and CDR2 ANQGSEA. V was shortened by 4 bases and J by 7 bases, with 8 bases between the two germline ends. The CDR3 nucleotides are TGCAGCGTTGGAGGGCGAAATGAGCAGTTCTTC. Its translation: CSVGGRNEQFF.